The present T cell receptor (beta chain) was sequenced within a study of identical twins (dated by TCRdb to the mid-2010s). Study-level background: To test whether fetal clonotypes persist, this study deep-sequenced TCR alpha and beta repertoires from monozygotic twins, from unrelated adults of various ages, and from cord blood. To rule out contamination, replicate twin experiments were performed at different times with different library preparation protocols. Study-wide conclusions, independent of this receptor: Out-of-frame TCR alpha sequences shared between twins showed an excess of low generation-probability sequences compared with coincidental sharing between unrelated individuals. Abundant cord blood beta clonotypes carried fewer insertions; young adult naive repertoires showed a weaker similar trend, while memory repertoires showed none. Out-of-frame TCR alpha sharing in monozygotic twins was systematically underestimated by recombination models, whereas sharing between unrelated individuals was in agreement with the recombination models. Conclusions relied on cross-sectional statistical analysis, since the same donors could not be followed over many years. Invariant T cells such as MAIT and iNKT could partly confound zero-insertion analyses, although diverse VJ usage argued against such confounding for most clonotypes. In beta out-of-frame sequences, excess twin sharing was weaker, because having fewer shared sequences lowered the signal-to-noise ratio.

Library method: 5' RACE. Sequencer: Illumina HiSeq 2000. Template switching introduced a universal primer binding site; the final cDNA contained a unique molecular identifier, enabling accurate counting of TCR cDNA molecules. First-strand cDNA for TCR alpha and beta chains was synthesized from specific primers in the conserved constant-segment region. To control for contamination, each cDNA library was double barcoded with a SMART-Mk sample barcode plus Illumina barcodes. Two successive PCR steps introduced TruSeq adapter sequences along with Illumina sample barcodes. Sequencing of the TCR alpha and beta cDNA libraries was done on the Illumina HiSeq platform using custom primers. The paper's processing steps were these. MiGEC was used to process raw reads and extract unique molecular identifiers, and MiXCR was used to find CDR3 positions. Recombination models were inferred per individual with the repgenHMM and IGoR tools using an EM algorithm. Shared clonotypes were analyzed with the tcR package in R, and sharing was normalized by the product of cloneset sizes. To study raw recombination free of thymic and clonal selection effects, out-of-frame nonproductive sequences were analyzed. TCRdb reprocessed the public reads (quality trimming at Q25 with fastp, clone calling with MiXCR) and kept in-frame beta chains. For every CDR3 protein sequence, its rows merge into one entry that carries the most common genes and DNA. These V and J calls derive from TCRdb rather than the authors' analysis. Across this sample there are 510,000 or so distinct CDR3 sequences, with roughly 15% seen only once. The ten biggest clones cover less than 0.5% of the sample.

A few counts support this clonotype. The antigen it recognizes is unknown. No base quality values were provided; no much bigger clone lies one nucleotide off. All donors were healthy Caucasians. Three pairs of female monozygotic twins, all aged about 18 to 29 years, were included in the twin cohort. CD4+ and CD8+ T cell populations were isolated with positive isolation kits from Invitrogen. The CDR3 has 16 amino acids, counting the end cysteine and phenylalanine. Only the CDR3 region is kept as DNA, spanning 48 bases read in frame from base 1. CDR1 and CDR2 (LNHNV, YYDKDF) derive from the germline V gene (reference sequence). Trimming takes 2 bases from V and 5 bases from J, and the germline ends sit 18 bases apart. The same sample was also studied in work on yellow fever vaccine responses in identical twins. The second study's paper adds: According to the authors, the vaccine-induced T cell response in identical twins seemed to be partly convergent and partly specific to each individual. In identical twins, the study followed T cell clones that responded to the vaccine with precision.

This sequence uses TRBV15 and TRBJ1-2; TRBD1 could be the D gene, as 5 bases match. The clonotype originates from a woman between 18 and 30 years old in good health. The sample consisted of CD4+ T cells sorted from blood. Read as DNA, the sequence is TGTGCCACCAGCAGATCCCGACAGTCAGGGTCATATGGCTACACCTTC. Its product reads: CATSRSRQSGSYGYTF.